This TCR beta chain was documented in a study of siplizumab effects on memory and regulatory T cells. Details on this clone: No antigen is known for it.

Study conclusions and caveats: Siplizumab led to significantly less abundant alloreactive sequences that could be traced back to unstimulated CD4+ memory cells.

Profiled with immunoSEQ multiplex PCR; TCRdb holds only in-frame clones, not every one. The repertoire includes about 26,000 clones, about 79% of them detected once, and around a quarter sits in the top ten. Among three donor pairs, the unstimulated naive, memory, effector memory and TEMRA subsets underwent sequencing. The receptor comes from a human donor in good health. The sample taken for sequencing was memory CD4+ T cells sorted from blood.

CDR3 loop: CASSLRGGGPYEQYF. As DNA, the CDR3 is TGTGCCAGCAGCTTAAGGGGGGGAGGACCCTACGAGCAGTACTTC. V gene TRBV11-3 combines with J gene TRBJ2-7; D is perhaps TRBD2 (7 bases). The CDR3 is made up of 15 amino acids. Germline V lookup: CDR1 SGHNT, CDR2 YENEEA. V lost 2 bases and J 2 bases, leaving 13 bases between the germline ends.